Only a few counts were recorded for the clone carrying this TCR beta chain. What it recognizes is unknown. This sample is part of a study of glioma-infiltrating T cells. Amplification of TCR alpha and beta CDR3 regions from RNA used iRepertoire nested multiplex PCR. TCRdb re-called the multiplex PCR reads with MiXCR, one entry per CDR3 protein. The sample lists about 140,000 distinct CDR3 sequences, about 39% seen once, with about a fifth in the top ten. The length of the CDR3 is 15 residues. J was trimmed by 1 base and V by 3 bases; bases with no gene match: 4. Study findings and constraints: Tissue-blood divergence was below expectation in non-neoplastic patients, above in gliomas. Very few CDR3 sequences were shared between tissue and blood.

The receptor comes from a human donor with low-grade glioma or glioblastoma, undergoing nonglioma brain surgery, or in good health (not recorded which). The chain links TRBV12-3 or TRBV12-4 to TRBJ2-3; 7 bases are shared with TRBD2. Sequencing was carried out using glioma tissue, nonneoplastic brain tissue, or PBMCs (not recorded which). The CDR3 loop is CASSFERGGTDTQYF. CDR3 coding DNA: TGTGCCAGCAGTTTTGAGCGGGGAGGCACAGATACGCAGTATTTT.